The 7 T cell receptor beta chains listed next were all sequenced from one sample in a study of CXCR3-negative and CXCR3-positive naive CD8 T cells. Libraries were UMI-labeled 5' RACE TRB cDNA. One entry per CDR3 protein, without DNA, is what TCRdb gives after re-calling the 5' RACE reads. This table holds 50,000 to 65,000 distinct CDR3 sequences. The sequencing input was naive CXCR3- CD8+ T cells from blood. Noted subset: CD45RO-CCR7+CD27+CD95- naive CD8+ T cells lacking CXCR3 (TNR3-). The receptors were sampled from a human donor in good health. Some clones in this sample may be carry-over from other donors' samples.

The CDR3 reads CGSGTQNWDTQYF. This chain uses TRBV29-1 with TRBJ2-3; TCRdb gives TRBD1 as the D gene, but with no DNA this cannot be confirmed. This CDR3 spans 13 amino acids. Germline V CDR1 and CDR2: SQVTM, ANQGSEA.

The V and J genes are TRBV29-1 and TRBJ2-3; TCRdb designates TRBD1, a call that cannot be tested without DNA. The germline gives CDR1 SQVTM, CDR2 ANQGSEA. This CDR3 comprises 13 residues. CDR3 sequence reads: CSGSGASTDTQYF.

The V gene is TRBV10-3, the J gene TRBJ2-2. This CDR3 spans 12 amino acids. Germline V gives CDR1 ENHRY, CDR2 SYGVKD. CDR3 sequence reads: CAISDLSGELFF.

Judged by frequency, this clonotype is medium-sized (0.01 to 0.1%). The chain recombines TRBV4-1 with TRBJ1-1. The germline V gene has CDR1 MGHRA and CDR2 YSYEKL. CDR3 size: 16 residues. The CDR3 sequence: CASSQDVAAGPDMAFF.

J is TRBJ2-1 and V is TRBV28; TCRdb's assignment of TRBD2 cannot be checked, as there is no DNA. The germline gives CDR1 MDHEN, CDR2 SYDVKM. The CDR3 length is 15 residues. The CDR3 loop reads CASSLLANSYNEQFF.

This chain connects TRBV5-6 to TRBJ2-2. The CDR3 runs to 17 residues. Per the germline V gene, CDR1 is SGHDT and CDR2 is YYEEEE. Here the CDR3 reads CASSSPGLASNTGELFF.

The V call is TRBV7-9, the J call TRBJ1-1; the D gene TCRdb calls, TRBD1, cannot be checked with no DNA. Germline V CDR1 and CDR2: SEHNR, FQNEAQ (reference sequence). The CDR3 covers 15 residues. The CDR3 reads CASSLSPGQMDEAFF.